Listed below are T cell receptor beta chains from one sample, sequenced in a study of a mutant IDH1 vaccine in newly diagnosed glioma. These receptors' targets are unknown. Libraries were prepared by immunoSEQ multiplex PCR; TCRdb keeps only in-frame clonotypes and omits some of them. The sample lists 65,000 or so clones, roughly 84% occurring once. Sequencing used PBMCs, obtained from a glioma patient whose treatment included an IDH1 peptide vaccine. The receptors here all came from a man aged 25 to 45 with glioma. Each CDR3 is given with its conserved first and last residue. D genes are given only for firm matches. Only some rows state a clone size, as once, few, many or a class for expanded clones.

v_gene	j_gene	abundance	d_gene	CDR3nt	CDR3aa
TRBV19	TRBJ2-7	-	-	TGTGCCACACGAGACTGGGACAACTACGAGCAGTACTTC	CATRDWDNYEQYF
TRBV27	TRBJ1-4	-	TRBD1	TGTGCCAGCAGCCCGGTAACAGGGGGCGCTGAAAAACTGTTTTTT	CASSPVTGGAEKLFF
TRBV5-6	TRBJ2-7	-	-	TGTGCCAGCAGCCGCCTATGGACGGGCGAGCAGTACTTC	CASSRLWTGEQYF
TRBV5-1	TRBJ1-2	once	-	TGCGCCAGCAGCTTGGGTTGGGGGCAAACTTACACCTTC	CASSLGWGQTYTF
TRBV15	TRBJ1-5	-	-	TGTGCCACCAGCAGAGTGGGCTACAATCAGCCCCAGCATTTT	CATSRVGYNQPQHF
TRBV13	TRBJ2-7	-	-	TGTGCCAGCAGCTTCGGGGGACGAGACGAGCAGTACTTC	CASSFGGRDEQYF
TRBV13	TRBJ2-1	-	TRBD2	TGTGCCAGCAGCTCCCCCTTTCCTAGCGGGGAGCTCGGGGTGAGTGCGTTCTTC	CASSSPFPSGELGVSAFF
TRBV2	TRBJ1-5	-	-	TGTGCCAGCAGCGAAGACTCTTATAGCAATCAGCCCCAGCATTTT	CASSEDSYSNQPQHF
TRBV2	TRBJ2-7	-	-	TGTGCCAGCACCGCAAGGGTGTACGAGCAGTACTTC	CASTARVYEQYF
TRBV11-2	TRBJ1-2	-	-	TGTGCCAGCAGCCCGAACAGGGATCGCGGCTACACCTTC	CASSPNRDRGYTF